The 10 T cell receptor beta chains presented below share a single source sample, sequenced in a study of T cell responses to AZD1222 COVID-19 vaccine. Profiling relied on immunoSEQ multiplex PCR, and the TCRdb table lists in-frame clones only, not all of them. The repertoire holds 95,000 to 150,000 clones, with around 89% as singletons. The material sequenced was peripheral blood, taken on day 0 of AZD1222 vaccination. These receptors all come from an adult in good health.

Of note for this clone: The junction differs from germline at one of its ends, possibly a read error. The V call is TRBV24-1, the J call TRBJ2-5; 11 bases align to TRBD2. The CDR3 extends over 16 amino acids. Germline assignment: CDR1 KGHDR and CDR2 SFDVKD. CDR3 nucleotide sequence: TGTGCCACCAGTGGTTTGACTAGCGGGGAGAAATGGGTCCAGTACTTC. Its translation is CATSGLTSGEKWVQYF.

The CDR3 region is CSVEGLAGDAGSYNEQFF. The DNA of the CDR3 is TGCAGCGTTGAAGGGCTAGCGGGAGACGCCGGCTCCTACAATGAGCAGTTCTTC. The chain is built from TRBV29-1 and TRBJ2-1; 10 positions match TRBD2. The CDR3 covers 18 residues. Germline V gene sequence: CDR1 SQVTM, CDR2 ANQGSEA. With 1 base clipped from V and 0 bases from J, the junction kept 9 bases outside the gene matches.

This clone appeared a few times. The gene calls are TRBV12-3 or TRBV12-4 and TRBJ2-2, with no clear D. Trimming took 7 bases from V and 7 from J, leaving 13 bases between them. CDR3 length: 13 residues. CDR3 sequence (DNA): TGTGCCAGCACCCCTTTGGTGAGCGGGGAGCTGTTTTTT. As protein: CASTPLVSGELFF.

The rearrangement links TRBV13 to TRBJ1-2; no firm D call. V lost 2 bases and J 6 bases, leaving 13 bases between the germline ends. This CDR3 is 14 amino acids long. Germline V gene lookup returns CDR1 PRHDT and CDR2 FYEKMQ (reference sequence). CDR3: CASSLQEKGNGYTF. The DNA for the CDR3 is TGTGCCAGCAGCTTACAGGAAAAAGGAAATGGCTACACCTTC. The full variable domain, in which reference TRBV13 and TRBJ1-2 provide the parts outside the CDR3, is AAGVIQSPRHLIKEKRETATLKCYPIPRHDTVYWYQQGPGQDPQFLISFYEKMQSDKGSIPDRFSAQQFSDYHSELNMSSLELGDSALYFCASSLQEKGNGYTFGSGTRLTVV.

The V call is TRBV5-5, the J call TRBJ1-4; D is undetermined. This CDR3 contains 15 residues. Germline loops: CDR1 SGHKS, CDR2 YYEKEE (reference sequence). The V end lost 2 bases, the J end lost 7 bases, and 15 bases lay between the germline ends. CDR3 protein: CASSFSVQSGEKLFF. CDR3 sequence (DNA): TGTGCCAGCAGCTTTTCAGTTCAATCGGGTGAAAAACTGTTTTTT.

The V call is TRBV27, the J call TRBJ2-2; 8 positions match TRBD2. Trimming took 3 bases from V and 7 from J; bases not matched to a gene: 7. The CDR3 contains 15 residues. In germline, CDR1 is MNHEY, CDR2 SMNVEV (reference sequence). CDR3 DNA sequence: TGTGCCAGCAGTTTCGCTACTAGCGGATTCGGGGAGCTGTTTTTT. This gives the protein CASSFATSGFGELFF.

For the CDR3, the DNA is TGTGCCAGCAGCCAAGATCCGAGCGGGGCCACCGGGGAGCTGTTTTTT. Residues: CASSQDPSGATGELFF. V is TRBV14 and J is TRBJ2-2; the match to TRBD2 covers 7 bases. CDR1 and CDR2 (germline): SGHDN, FVKESK. The junction had 5 bases not matched to a gene; V was cut back by 0 bases and J by 4 bases. This CDR3 comprises 16 residues.

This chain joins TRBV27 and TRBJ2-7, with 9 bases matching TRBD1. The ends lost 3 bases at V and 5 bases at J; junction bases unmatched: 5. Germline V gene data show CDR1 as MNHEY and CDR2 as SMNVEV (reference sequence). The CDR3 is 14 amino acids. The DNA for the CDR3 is TGTGCCAGCAGTTTCTGGGACAGGGTAGACGAGCAGTACTTC. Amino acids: CASSFWDRVDEQYF.

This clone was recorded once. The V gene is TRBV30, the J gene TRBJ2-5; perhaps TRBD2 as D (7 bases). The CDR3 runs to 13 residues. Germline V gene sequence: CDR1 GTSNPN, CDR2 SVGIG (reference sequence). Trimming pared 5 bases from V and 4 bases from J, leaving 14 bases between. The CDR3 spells CAWDRGAGETQYF. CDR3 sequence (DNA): TGTGCCTGGGATCGGGGGGCTGGAGAGACCCAGTACTTC.

The CDR3, as DNA: TGTGCCAGCAGCACGACAGGGCTGCCCTACGAGCAGTACTTC. Protein sequence: CASSTTGLPYEQYF. V gene TRBV11-3 combines with J gene TRBJ2-7; TRBD1 aligns across 7 bases. V was clipped by 5 bases and J by 2 bases; unmatched bases: 6. The CDR3 consists of 14 residues. CDR1 is SGHNT, CDR2 YENEEA, per germline.